Listed here are 2 T cell receptor beta chains from one sample, sequenced in a study of blood T cell repertoires in COVID-19 (dated by TCRdb to 2018 to 2021). Libraries were built with the immunoSEQ multiplex PCR assay. Here the immuneACCESS table is served through TCRdb, limited to in-frame sequences with V and J called. Missing clones are a known gap in these copies; in checked studies unresolved V genes cover under half, and the rest lacks a known reason. Within this sample are 100,000 to 150,000 clones, with roughly 90% of them counted one time only. Jointly, the top ten make up roughly 4.8% of the sample. Sequencing was done on a sample of peripheral blood. The receptors here all came from a man between 60 and 70 years old with COVID-19, enrolled during active disease.

V and J are TRBV5-1 and TRBJ2-5, with D hard to call. The CDR3 covers 13 residues. Trimming pared 4 bases from V and 5 bases from J, leaving 12 bases between. The germline V gene has CDR1 SGHRS and CDR2 YFSETQ. CDR3 nucleotides: TGCGCCAGCAGCCCTCCGGAGTCGGAGACCCAGTACTTC. It is translated as CASSPPESETQYF. Supplemented by reference TRBV5-1 and TRBJ2-5, the full variable domain reads KAGVTQTPRYLIKTRGQQVTLSCSPISGHRSVSWYQQTPGQGLQFLFEYFSETQRNKGNFPGRFSGRQFSNSRSEMNVSTLELGDSALYLCASSPPESETQYFGPGTRLLVL.

The table lists this clone with a count of one. The chain recombines TRBV24-1 with TRBJ2-1; TRBD2 matches at 8 bases. The junction had 4 bases not matched to a gene; V was cut back by 1 base and J by 0 bases. The CDR3 covers 17 residues. The germline CDR1 and CDR2 sequences are KGHDR and SFDVKD. In DNA form, the CDR3 reads TGTGCCACCAGTGATTTTACTAGCGGCATCTCCTACAATGAGCAGTTCTTC. Amino acid sequence: CATSDFTSGISYNEQFF.